These 23 T cell receptor beta chains were sequenced from one sample in a study of post-analysis software for immune sequencing data. cDNA libraries of TCR beta carried unique molecular identifiers. From the PCR reads, TCRdb called clonotypes with MiXCR, one entry per CDR3 protein. This sample has about 460,000 distinct CDR3 sequences, with around 40% found just once. Antigens for these TCRs are unknown. Overall study findings and caveats: Compared with controls, patients had more of about five TRBV segments, including TRBV5-6, TRBV5-1 and TRBV20-1.

Sequenced input: blood. All receptors come from a girl aged 10 to 17 with multiple sclerosis.

This clonotype appeared a few times. The V and J genes are TRBV3-1 and TRBJ1-2; the D gene is possibly TRBD1 (6 bases). V was cut by 1 base and J by 4 bases, with 13 bases left in between. The CDR3 spans 15 residues. Germline-derived CDR1 and CDR2 are LGHDT and YNNKEL (reference sequence). CDR3 residues: CASSQVAARGYGYTF. The CDR3 DNA reads TGTGCCAGCAGCCAAGTAGCGGCCAGGGGCTATGGCTACACCTTC.

The chain uses TRBV20-1 and TRBJ2-7; 7 positions agree with TRBD1. Trimming cost V 4 bases and J 7 bases; bases outside gene matches: 7. Per the germline V gene, CDR1 is DFQATT and CDR2 is SNEGSKA (reference sequence). This CDR3 region has 12 residues. DNA for the CDR3: TGCAGTGCTACCGACAGGGAATTTGAGCAGTACTTC. It yields the protein CSATDREFEQYF.

The chain recombines TRBV4-1 with TRBJ2-4; a weak D match, TRBD1 (6 bases). The CDR3 sequence is 15 residues long. Germline CDR1 and CDR2: MGHRA and YSYEKL. V lost 4 bases to trimming and J lost 8 bases, with 18 bases between them. CDR3 nucleotide sequence: TGCGCCAGCAGCCGACCCGGGGTAAAGGGGGACATTCAGTACTTC. Translating it yields CASSRPGVKGDIQYF.

The CDR3 sequence: CASSAKGDQQFF. CDR3 DNA: TGTGCCAGCAGCGCGAAGGGGGACCAGCAGTTCTTC. The chain links TRBV7-9 to TRBJ2-1; maybe TRBD1 (6 bases). This CDR3 comprises 12 residues. Trimming took 5 bases from V and 11 from J, leaving 13 bases between them. Germline CDR1 and CDR2: SEHNR and FQNEAQ (reference sequence).

This sequence joins TRBV20-1 and TRBJ2-1; D is unclear. The germline CDR1 and CDR2 sequences are DFQATT and SNEGSKA (reference sequence). Trimming took off 6 bases at V and 8 bases at J, with 14 bases between the two ends. The CDR3 is 12 amino acids. CDR3 sequence: CSASILYDEQFF. The CDR3, as DNA: TGCAGTGCGTCTATCCTTTACGATGAGCAGTTCTTC.

This clonotype was detected only once. The DNA of the CDR3 is TGCAGTGCTAGAGATCCCGGGACTAGCGGATCTTCCTACAATGAGCAGTTCTTC. Encoded protein: CSARDPGTSGSSYNEQFF. The J gene is TRBJ2-1, the V gene TRBV20-1; 11 bases fit TRBD2. Unmatched junction bases numbered 8, after V lost 0 bases and J lost 1 base. There are 18 residues in the CDR3. From germline, CDR1 is DFQATT and CDR2 SNEGSKA (reference sequence).

This chain joins TRBV9 and TRBJ2-1; unclear D gene. V was shortened by 1 base and J by 8 bases, with 10 bases between the two germline ends. CDR1 is SGDLS and CDR2 is YYNGEE in the germline V gene. This CDR3 is built from 13 residues. CDR3: CASSVPPLYEQFF. The CDR3, as DNA: TGTGCCAGCAGCGTACCCCCCCTTTATGAGCAGTTCTTC.

The chain has TRBV20-1 and TRBJ2-1, with TRBD2 as a possible D gene (6 bases). Germline CDR1 DFQATT, CDR2 SNEGSKA (reference sequence). The CDR3 contains 15 residues. V dropped 0 bases and J dropped 7 bases, with 16 bases sitting between them. CDR3: CSARDGGIGWNEQFF. The CDR3, as DNA: TGCAGTGCTAGAGACGGCGGGATTGGTTGGAATGAGCAGTTCTTC.

J is TRBJ2-1 and V is TRBV6-2 or TRBV6-3; TRBD1 aligns across 9 bases. J lost 3 bases, V lost 2 bases, and 14 bases had no gene match. The CDR3 spans 19 residues. The germline V gene has CDR1 MNHEY and CDR2 SVGEGT. In DNA form, the CDR3 reads TGTGCCAGCAGTTACCCGGTGACAGGGGGGCAGACGAGCTACAATGAGCAGTTCTTC. Protein product: CASSYPVTGGQTSYNEQFF.

V gene TRBV9 combines with J gene TRBJ1-2, with 10 bases matching TRBD1. With 4 bases clipped from V and 8 bases from J, the junction kept 8 bases outside the gene matches. The CDR3 sequence is 14 residues long. Germline assignment: CDR1 SGDLS and CDR2 YYNGEE. CDR3 amino acids: CASSSGTGARGYTF. CDR3 DNA: TGTGCCAGCAGCTCCGGGACAGGGGCTCGCGGCTACACCTTC.

The CDR3 sequence: CASSQGPGYSNQPQHF. The DNA for the CDR3 is TGCGCCAGCAGCCAAGGCCCAGGATATAGCAATCAGCCCCAGCATTTT. This rearrangement joins TRBV4-1 to TRBJ1-5; D ambiguous. V lost 1 base, J lost 0 bases, and 10 bases lay in between. CDR3 length: 16 amino acids. The germline gives CDR1 MGHRA, CDR2 YSYEKL.

The V call is TRBV2, the J call TRBJ2-7, with 9 bases aligning to TRBD1. V lost 8 bases, J lost 1 base, and 6 bases stayed unmatched. The length of the CDR3 is 14 residues. Germline V gives CDR1 SNHLY, CDR2 FYNNEI. The CDR3 nucleotides are TGTGCCAGCGGGACGGACAGGGGTTCCTACGAGCAGTACTTC. This codes for CASGTDRGSYEQYF.

This clonotype was detected a few times. The chain couples TRBV12-3 or TRBV12-4 to TRBJ1-2, with D unresolved. The CDR3 spans 14 residues. The V end was cut by 3 bases, the J end by 4 bases, with 12 bases between. Written as DNA, the CDR3 is TGTGCCAGCAGTTTGAAAGGGAATTCCTATGGCTACACCTTC. Translated, it gives CASSLKGNSYGYTF.

V usage is TRBV29-1 and J usage is TRBJ1-1; weak D call: TRBD1 (6 bases). The CDR3 has 13 residues. V dropped 2 bases and J dropped 4 bases, with 11 bases sitting between them. The germline gives CDR1 SQVTM, CDR2 ANQGSEA. For the CDR3, the DNA is TGCAGCGTTGAACTTCAGGGGCCCACTGAAGCTTTCTTT. This encodes CSVELQGPTEAFF.

This clonotype has a handful of counts. V is TRBV9 and J is TRBJ1-6; D gene unclear. The CDR3 sequence is 17 residues long. Trimming pared 0 bases from V and 3 bases from J, leaving 13 bases between. In germline, CDR1 is SGDLS, CDR2 YYNGEE. This chain's CDR3 is CASSVDSPLGYNSPLHF. In DNA, the CDR3 is TGTGCCAGCAGCGTAGATTCTCCACTCGGCTATAATTCACCCCTCCACTTT.

Here the CDR3 DNA reads TGCAGCGTTGAGGCCAGGGACAGCCCCTACGAGCAGTACTTC. Amino acids: CSVEARDSPYEQYF. The chain combines TRBV29-1 with TRBJ2-7, with TRBD1 matching over 7 bases. The CDR3 runs 14 residues. The V and J ends lost 3 bases and 2 bases, in that order; junction bases with no gene match: 7. The V gene's germline CDR1 is SQVTM and CDR2 ANQGSEA.

This chain connects TRBV28 to TRBJ2-5; D not resolved. Per the germline V gene, CDR1 is MDHEN and CDR2 is SYDVKM. This CDR3 has 14 amino acids. V lost 1 base and J lost 0, with 6 bases in between. The CDR3 region has the DNA TGTGCCAGCAGTTTATTCGAAAACCAAGAGACCCAGTACTTC. It yields the protein CASSLFENQETQYF.

The chain joins TRBV20-1 to TRBJ2-5; a weak D match, TRBD1 (5 bases). The CDR3 sequence is 12 residues long. Trimming pared 5 bases from V and 1 base from J, leaving 8 bases between. Germline loops: CDR1 DFQATT, CDR2 SNEGSKA (reference sequence). The CDR3 is CSALDTQETQYF. For the CDR3, the DNA is TGCAGTGCTCTGGACACCCAAGAGACCCAGTACTTC.

This rearrangement joins TRBV28 to TRBJ1-1, with TRBD1 as a possible D gene (6 bases). Trimming pared 4 bases from V and 7 bases from J, leaving 10 bases between. The CDR3 runs to 12 residues. Germline values: CDR1 MDHEN, CDR2 SYDVKM. As DNA, the CDR3 is TGTGCCAGCAGTTCTCGGACAGTTGAAGCTTTCTTT. This sequence encodes CASSSRTVEAFF.

This CDR3 reads CASSLIGGSYGYTF. In DNA, the CDR3 is TGTGCCAGCAGCTTAATTGGGGGCAGTTATGGCTACACCTTC. This rearrangement joins TRBV7-6 to TRBJ1-2, with a possible D match to TRBD1 (6 bases). CDR3 length equals 14 residues. Trimming left V 2 bases short and J 5 bases short, with 12 bases between. Looked up from germline, CDR1 is SGHVS and CDR2 is FNYEAQ.

With regard to this clonotype: Likely a read error: the CDR3 ends without its conserved phenylalanine or tryptophan. The chain couples TRBV10-3 to TRBJ1-5; D remains unclear. The CDR3 spans 14 residues. Trimming cost V 2 bases and J 9 bases, with 14 bases left between them. CDR1 is ENHRY and CDR2 is SYGVKD in the germline V gene. CDR3: CAISEGREGMPQHV. The CDR3, as DNA: TGTGCCATCAGTGAGGGGAGGGAGGGAATGCCCCAGCATGTT.

The gene calls are TRBV7-9 and TRBJ2-1; 15 bases fit TRBD2. Germline CDR1 reads SEHNR; CDR2 reads FQNEAQ (reference sequence). V dropped 0 bases and J dropped 7; count of bases not matched to a gene: 4. There are 17 residues in the CDR3. The CDR3 DNA follows: TGTGCCAGCAGCTTAGCCGCCGGGACTAGCGGGAGGAATGAGCAGTTCTTC. Protein sequence: CASSLAAGTSGRNEQFF.

The rearrangement links TRBV5-1 to TRBJ1-5; no firm D call. The CDR3 totals 15 residues. Germline loops: CDR1 SGHRS, CDR2 YFSETQ. V lost 2 bases to trimming and J lost 4 bases, with 13 bases between them. This CDR3 reads CASSLFPAQNQPQHF. The CDR3 coding sequence is TGCGCCAGCAGCTTATTTCCTGCTCAGAATCAGCCCCAGCATTTT.